The rows below give T cell receptor beta chains drawn from one sample of a study of T-cell memory formation after mild COVID-19. MiXCR was run by TCRdb on the 5' RACE reads, yielding one entry per CDR3 protein. The sample carries about 150,000 distinct CDR3 sequences, about 14% recorded once. Sequenced material: PBMCs or a T cell subset sorted from them (not recorded which). Every receptor here comes from an adult woman who had mild COVID-19 (a few samples of this study predate the infection). Cell type and time point are not known. Both conserved end residues are part of each CDR3. The D gene is left open where the match is weak. Clone size, where shown, is once, few, many, or a class for clones that have expanded.

length: 13
size: NA
D: NA
J: TRBJ2-2
V: TRBV14
DNA: TGTGCCAGCAGCCCCATCTGGACCGGGGAGCTGTTTTTT
CDR3: CASSPIWTGELFF

length: 15
size: NA
D: NA
J: TRBJ2-3
V: TRBV24-1
DNA: TGTGCCACCTCGGCCCGGACAGCCACTGCAGATACGCAGTATTTT
CDR3: CATSARTATADTQYF

length: 15
size: NA
D: TRBD1
J: TRBJ2-7
V: TRBV12-3/TRBV12-4
DNA: TGTGCCAGCAGTTTATACGGGACAGGGAACCACGAGCAGTACTTC
CDR3: CASSLYGTGNHEQYF

length: 16
size: NA
D: TRBD1
J: TRBJ2-1
V: TRBV7-6
DNA: TGTGCCAGCAGCTTAGGAACAGGGGGCAGTGGCTATGAGCAGTTCTTC
CDR3: CASSLGTGGSGYEQFF

length: 16
size: NA
D: NA
J: TRBJ2-7
V: TRBV6-5
DNA: TGTGCCAGCAGTTACAGGTCTTACTCTAGGTCCTACGAGCAGTACTTC
CDR3: CASSYRSYSRSYEQYF

length: 18
size: few
D: TRBD1
J: TRBJ2-4
V: TRBV15
DNA: TGTGCCACCAGCAGAGATCGTCTAGTCGCAGGGGGCCAAAACATTCAGTACTTC
CDR3: CATSRDRLVAGGQNIQYF

length: 12
size: NA
D: NA
J: TRBJ2-7
V: TRBV19
DNA: TGTGCCAGTAGCATAGGGGTCCACGAGCAGTACTTC
CDR3: CASSIGVHEQYF

length: 14
size: NA
D: NA
J: TRBJ2-7
V: TRBV19
DNA: TGTGCCAGTAGTGCCGGGACAATAAACTACGAGCAGTACTTC
CDR3: CASSAGTINYEQYF

length: 16
size: NA
D: NA
J: TRBJ1-2
V: TRBV3-1
DNA: TGTGCCAGCAGCCAAGATTCAAGGAATACCCCCTATGGCTACACCTTC
CDR3: CASSQDSRNTPYGYTF

length: 12
size: few
D: TRBD2
J: TRBJ2-7
V: TRBV6-2/TRBV6-3
DNA: TGTGCCAGCAGTCGGACTAGTGACGAGCAGTACTTC
CDR3: CASSRTSDEQYF

length: 13
size: NA
D: NA
J: TRBJ2-7
V: TRBV7-3
DNA: TGTGCCAGCAGCGTGGACGCCACCTACGAGCAGTACTTC
CDR3: CASSVDATYEQYF

length: 15
size: NA
D: TRBD1
J: TRBJ1-2
V: TRBV7-8
DNA: TGTGCCAGCAGCACATGGGACAGCCGCTTCTATGGCTACACCTTC
CDR3: CASSTWDSRFYGYTF

length: 15
size: NA
D: TRBD2
J: TRBJ2-2
V: TRBV15
DNA: TGTGCCACCAGCGGGCGGGGACTAGCCCCCGGGGAGCTGTTTTTT
CDR3: CATSGRGLAPGELFF

length: 14
size: few
D: NA
J: TRBJ1-2
V: TRBV7-8
DNA: TGTGCCAGCAGCTTAGATCTGGCCACCCAAAGCTACACCTTC
CDR3: CASSLDLATQSYTF

length: 14
size: few
D: TRBD1
J: TRBJ1-5
V: TRBV6-2/TRBV6-3
DNA: TGTGCCAGCAGTTCCTGGGACAGGAATCAGCCCCAGCATTTT
CDR3: CASSSWDRNQPQHF

length: 14
size: NA
D: NA
J: TRBJ2-5
V: TRBV24-1
DNA: TGTGCCACCAGTGACCAGACGGGAAAAGAGACCCAGTACTTC
CDR3: CATSDQTGKETQYF

length: 16
size: few
D: NA
J: TRBJ2-5
V: TRBV4-2
DNA: TGTGCCAGCAGCCCCGAAGTTGGCCTCACCCAAGAGACCCAGTACTTC
CDR3: CASSPEVGLTQETQYF

length: 13
size: few
D: NA
J: TRBJ2-2
V: TRBV29-1
DNA: TGCAGCGGCCTGACAGCGAACACCGGGGAGCTGTTTTTT
CDR3: CSGLTANTGELFF

length: 12
size: few
D: NA
J: TRBJ1-5
V: TRBV20-1
DNA: TGCAGTGCTAGAGAGGGGGGTCAGCCCCAGCATTTT
CDR3: CSAREGGQPQHF

length: 15
size: few
D: TRBD1
J: TRBJ1-5
V: TRBV7-9
DNA: TGTGCCAGCAGCCCAGGGGCCCAGGGGGGTCAGCCCCAGCATTTT
CDR3: CASSPGAQGGQPQHF

length: 15
size: few
D: NA
J: TRBJ2-2
V: TRBV7-3
DNA: TGTGCCAGCAGCCCAAGTAGGGGGAACACCGGGGAGCTGTTTTTT
CDR3: CASSPSRGNTGELFF

length: 15
size: NA
D: NA
J: TRBJ2-4
V: TRBV7-3
DNA: TGTGCCAGCAGCCCCCTGGGGGACCCCAAAAACATTCAGTACTTC
CDR3: CASSPLGDPKNIQYF

length: 15
size: few
D: TRBD1
J: TRBJ2-2
V: TRBV5-1
DNA: TGCGCCAGCGGACTAACCGGACAGGGGGCCGGGGAGCTGTTTTTT
CDR3: CASGLTGQGAGELFF

length: 18
size: NA
D: TRBD2
J: TRBJ2-3
V: TRBV4-3
DNA: TGCGCCAGCAGCCAAGATCGTCTTTTCGCGGGAGACTCAGATACGCAGTATTTT
CDR3: CASSQDRLFAGDSDTQYF

length: 12
size: few
D: NA
J: TRBJ1-3
V: TRBV4-3
DNA: TGCGCCAGCAGCCAAGACGTGAACACCATATATTTT
CDR3: CASSQDVNTIYF

length: 12
size: NA
D: NA
J: TRBJ2-5
V: TRBV29-1
DNA: TGCAGCGTTGAAGATATTCCCCTGAGACAGTACTTC
CDR3: CSVEDIPLRQYF

length: 12
size: few
D: NA
J: TRBJ1-2
V: TRBV25-1
DNA: TGTGCCAGCAGTGAACAGAACTATGGCTACACCTTC
CDR3: CASSEQNYGYTF

length: 18
size: NA
D: NA
J: TRBJ2-3
V: TRBV5-1
DNA: TGCGCCAGCAGCCCGATCCCAATCGGCAGGGCTGGCACAGATACGCAGTATTTT
CDR3: CASSPIPIGRAGTDTQYF

length: 16
size: NA
D: NA
J: TRBJ2-7
V: TRBV20-1
DNA: TGCAGTGCTAGAGATCTAGAAATAGCGGAGAACTACGAGCAGTACTTC
CDR3: CSARDLEIAENYEQYF

length: 15
size: NA
D: NA
J: TRBJ2-6
V: TRBV6-5
DNA: TGTGCCAGCAGTGACGGGTCCGCTGGGGCCAACGTCCTGACTTTC
CDR3: CASSDGSAGANVLTF

length: 15
size: NA
D: TRBD2
J: TRBJ2-7
V: TRBV15
DNA: TGTGCCACAACCGGGACTAGCGGATCCTCCTACGAGCAGTACTTC
CDR3: CATTGTSGSSYEQYF

length: 15
size: NA
D: NA
J: TRBJ2-7
V: TRBV2
DNA: TGTGCCAGCAGAGAGGGTATGCCCGCGTCAGACGAGCAGTACTTC
CDR3: CASREGMPASDEQYF

length: 14
size: NA
D: NA
J: TRBJ2-1
V: TRBV20-1
DNA: TGCAGTGCTAGGGGGGGTAGCGAGAACAATGAGCAGTTCTTC
CDR3: CSARGGSENNEQFF

length: 19
size: few
D: TRBD2
J: TRBJ2-1
V: TRBV7-9
DNA: TGTGCCAGCACCGAAAGTAGGACTAGCGGGACCTCGCCCTACAATGAGCAGTTCTTC
CDR3: CASTESRTSGTSPYNEQFF

length: 14
size: NA
D: TRBD2
J: TRBJ2-2
V: TRBV6-5
DNA: TGTGCCAGCAGTACAGGACTAGTGTTCGGGGAGCTGTTTTTT
CDR3: CASSTGLVFGELFF

length: 16
size: few
D: NA
J: TRBJ2-5
V: TRBV4-1
DNA: TGCGCCAGCAGCCAAGTGCCTGAGGGGTCCCAAGAGACCCAGTACTTC
CDR3: CASSQVPEGSQETQYF

length: 15
size: few
D: TRBD1
J: TRBJ2-3
V: TRBV29-1
DNA: TGCAGCGTTGAAGAGGGGACAGTATCCACAGATACGCAGTATTTT
CDR3: CSVEEGTVSTDTQYF

length: 11
size: NA
D: NA
J: TRBJ2-7
V: TRBV6-2/TRBV6-3
DNA: TGTGCCAGCAGTACTCCGTGGGAGCAGTACTTC
CDR3: CASSTPWEQYF

length: 15
size: many
D: NA
J: TRBJ2-4
V: TRBV7-2
DNA: TGTGCCAGCAGTCGGCAGGCCCGAGCCAAAAACATTCAGTACTTC
CDR3: CASSRQARAKNIQYF

length: 18
size: many
D: NA
J: TRBJ2-7
V: TRBV7-2
DNA: TGTGCCAGCAGCGTAACAGGGACAGCGGGCGTCTTCGTCTACGAGCAGTACTTC
CDR3: CASSVTGTAGVFVYEQYF